The 15 T cell receptor beta chains below all came from one sample that was sequenced in a study of neurological immune-mediated disorders. A single record per CDR3 protein comes from TCRdb applying MiXCR to the 5' RACE reads. The data contain fewer than 25,000 distinct CDR3 sequences, 13% of them seen just once; the ten biggest clones take up 16%. Sequences were obtained from PBMCs. The receptors were sampled from a woman in her forties with HTLV-1-associated myelopathy (HAM/TSP).

This clonotype was recorded many times. CDR3 DNA sequence: TGCAGTGCTAGAGATAGGGGGCGGATTGGGCCCTCAACTAATGAAAAACTGTTTTTT. Residues: CSARDRGRIGPSTNEKLFF. The chain carries TRBV20-1 and TRBJ1-4, with 7 nucleotides matching TRBD1. The germline V gene encodes CDR1 DFQATT and CDR2 SNEGSKA (reference sequence). The J segment lost 0 bases and the V segment lost 0 bases, leaving 13 bases of the junction unmatched. The CDR3 is 19 residues long.

Many counts were recorded for this clonotype. The chain recombines TRBV11-2 with TRBJ1-1; no definite D call. This CDR3 is 15 amino acids long. From germline, CDR1 is SGHAT and CDR2 FQNNGV. Trimming removed 0 bases at V and 1 base at J, with 9 bases between. The CDR3 nucleotides read TGTGCCAGCAGCTTAGATTGGGCAGGGAACACTGAAGCTTTCTTT. Translated: CASSLDWAGNTEAFF.

By sample share, this clonotype is medium-sized. V gene TRBV28 combines with J gene TRBJ1-5; TRBD1 is a possible D gene (6 bases). The ends were cut back, 6 bases at V and 4 bases at J, with 19 bases in the middle. This CDR3 comprises 16 residues. Per germline, CDR1 MDHEN and CDR2 SYDVKM. The CDR3 nucleotides are TGTGCCAGCAGCCCCATCCACGGAGGGGGGAATCAGCCCCAGCATTTT. This translates into CASSPIHGGGNQPQHF.

The sample holds one count of this clonotype. V and J are TRBV11-2 and TRBJ2-7; D uncertain. V gave up 5 bases and J gave up 2 bases, with 16 bases separating them. This CDR3 has 15 residues. The V gene's germline CDR1 is SGHAT and CDR2 FQNNGV. The chain's CDR3 is CASSPGQVPPYEQYF. CDR3 DNA: TGTGCCAGCAGCCCCGGGCAGGTCCCCCCCTACGAGCAGTACTTC. The full variable domain, completed using reference TRBV11-2 and TRBJ2-7, is EAGVAQSPRYKIIEKRQSVAFWCNPISGHATLYWYQQILGQGPKLLIQFQNNGVVDDSQLPKDRFSAERLKGVDSTLKIQPAKLEDSAVYLCASSPGQVPPYEQYFGPGTRLTVT.

This clonotype was seen at least ten times. The rearrangement joins TRBV2 to TRBJ2-3; the match to TRBD2 covers 9 bases. The CDR3 covers 15 residues. The germline V gene encodes CDR1 SNHLY and CDR2 FYNNEI. V was clipped by 4 bases and J by 7 bases; unmatched bases: 9. DNA of the CDR3: TGTGCCAGCAGTGGAGAGGGACTAGCAACCAATACGCAGTATTTT. This gives the protein CASSGEGLATNTQYF.

This clonotype was detected a few times. It is unclear where the CDR3 begins or ends on the DNA, so no DNA is shown, and the CDR3 is as TCRdb lists it. The chain employs TRBV5-1 and TRBJ1-1. The CDR3 totals 19 residues, both ends included. Germline V CDR1 and CDR2: SGHRS, YFSETQ. This CDR3 reads CASSFYICSAGDSNTEAFF.

This clonotype has a count of ten or more. This chain joins TRBV5-5 and TRBJ2-2; TRBD2 matches at 9 bases. The junction had 3 bases not matched to a gene; V was cut back by 5 bases and J by 1 base. Germline CDR1 reads SGHKS; CDR2 reads YYEKEE (reference sequence). This CDR3 has 15 residues. CDR3 amino acids: CASSTAGGNTGELFF. CDR3 sequence (DNA): TGTGCCAGCAGTACAGCGGGGGGGAACACCGGGGAGCTGTTTTTT.

This clonotype was seen many times. This chain connects TRBV9 to TRBJ2-3, with D unclear. The V gene's germline CDR1 is SGDLS and CDR2 YYNGEE. V was cut by 3 bases and J by 4 bases, with 9 bases left in between. The CDR3 runs to 13 residues. CDR3 residues: CASSGHGADTQYF. The CDR3, as DNA: TGTGCCAGCAGCGGACATGGTGCAGATACGCAGTATTTT.

The sample holds many counts of this clonotype. The chain couples TRBV7-6 to TRBJ1-2; D is ambiguous. The germline V gene has CDR1 SGHVS and CDR2 FNYEAQ. The ends were cut back, 1 base at V and 5 bases at J, with 14 bases in the middle. The CDR3 consists of 15 residues. CDR3 DNA: TGTGCCAGCAGCTTAGGGCACGGCGGCCATTATGGCTACACCTTC. As protein: CASSLGHGGHYGYTF.

By frequency in the sample, this clonotype is medium-sized. This rearrangement joins TRBV20-1 to TRBJ1-6; 8 bases map to TRBD1. The CDR3 has 14 amino acids. V shed 3 bases, J shed 8 bases, and the junction held 6 bases outside the gene matches. Germline values: CDR1 DFQATT, CDR2 SNEGSKA (reference sequence). The CDR3 DNA is TGCAGTGCTAGCAGGGGGCCGGAGGATTCACCCCTCCACTTT. Its protein product is CSASRGPEDSPLHF.

There are many counts of this clonotype. The chain employs TRBV5-5 and TRBJ1-2; a weak D match, TRBD1 (5 bases). Germline V gives CDR1 SGHKS, CDR2 YYEKEE (reference sequence). V was cut by 1 base and J by 6 bases, with 16 bases left in between. This CDR3 is 15 amino acids long. The chain's CDR3 is CASSLIQGRTNGYTF. The CDR3 DNA sequence: TGTGCCAGCAGCTTGATCCAGGGCCGCACTAATGGCTACACCTTC.

This clonotype was detected ten times or more. J is TRBJ2-3 and V is TRBV20-1; D tentatively reads TRBD1 or TRBD2 (6 bases each). This CDR3 is built from 13 residues. V lost 6 bases and J 0 bases, leaving 10 bases between the germline ends. Per germline, CDR1 DFQATT and CDR2 SNEGSKA (reference sequence). For the CDR3, the DNA is TGCAGTGCCAAGGGGGGAAGCACAGATACGCAGTATTTT. Amino acid sequence: CSAKGGSTDTQYF.

In its sample, this clonotype was seen many times. The rearrangement links TRBV7-7 to TRBJ2-7; TRBD1 is a possible D gene (5 bases). Germline V gives CDR1 SSHAT, CDR2 FNYEAQ (reference sequence). The CDR3 loop spans 14 amino acids. Trimming pared 6 bases from V and 4 bases from J, leaving 16 bases between. The CDR3 reads CASSPAAGQYEQYF. The CDR3 region has the DNA TGTGCCAGCAGTCCCGCGGCAGGGCAATACGAGCAGTACTTC.

This clonotype is classed as medium-sized (0.01 to 0.1%). The chain joins TRBV24-1 to TRBJ1-5; no clear D. The germline gives CDR1 KGHDR, CDR2 SFDVKD. CDR3 length: 14 residues. Trimming removed 0 bases at V and 3 bases at J, with 5 bases between. CDR3 DNA: TGTGCCACCAGTGATTTGGAGAACAATCAGCCCCAGCATTTT. Residues: CATSDLENNQPQHF.

This clonotype was recorded at least ten times. V gene TRBV5-1 combines with J gene TRBJ2-5; 12 bases map to TRBD2. V was pared by 4 bases and J by 3 bases, with 7 bases of the junction left unmatched. CDR1 is SGHRS and CDR2 is YFSETQ in the germline V gene. The length of the CDR3 is 16 residues. This CDR3 reads CASSPELAGGKETQYF. DNA of the CDR3: TGCGCCAGCAGCCCGGAACTAGCGGGGGGTAAAGAGACCCAGTACTTC.